Shown below are 9 T cell receptor beta chains from a single sample sequenced in a study of PD-L1 blockade in urothelial cancer. The method was immunoSEQ multiplex PCR; TCRdb's version includes in-frame clones alone and lacks a portion of them. The sample consists of 46,000 or so clones, 70% to 90% of them appearing once. Source: PBMCs, taken around atezolizumab (anti-PD-L1) treatment. The receptor set was obtained from a man between 60 and 70 years old with urothelial cancer.

The chain carries TRBV5-1 and TRBJ1-1, with D possibly matching TRBD1 (6 bases). V lost 6 bases to trimming and J lost 2 bases, with 14 bases between them. The CDR3 totals 14 residues. Germline CDR1 reads SGHRS; CDR2 reads YFSETQ. CDR3 region: CASNPAGANTEAFF. In DNA form, the CDR3 reads TGCGCCAGCAACCCCGCGGGGGCCAACACTGAAGCTTTCTTT.

The sample holds one count of this clone. This chain links TRBV19 with TRBJ1-2; D unresolved. Germline CDR1 is LNHDA and CDR2 is SQIVND (reference sequence). This CDR3 is built from 16 residues. The ends were cut back, 5 bases at V and 0 bases at J, with 16 bases in the middle. CDR3 residues: CASSWAELQPNYGYTF. DNA of the CDR3: TGTGCCAGTAGTTGGGCAGAACTTCAGCCTAACTATGGCTACACCTTC.

The V and J genes are TRBV30 and TRBJ2-1, with 7 bases that match TRBD1. From germline, CDR1 is GTSNPN and CDR2 SVGIG (reference sequence). Germline trimming cut 3 bases from V and 6 bases from J; bases unmatched to any gene: 14. This CDR3 is 16 amino acids long. DNA of the CDR3: TGTGCCTGGAGGGAGACAGGGAGAGCGAATCTCAATGAGCAGTTCTTC. Protein sequence: CAWRETGRANLNEQFF.

This chain uses TRBV19 with TRBJ2-3, with a possible D match to TRBD1 (5 bases). Trimming stripped 4 bases from V and 0 bases from J, with 17 bases between. Germline-derived CDR1 and CDR2 are LNHDA and SQIVND (reference sequence). The CDR3 is 17 amino acids. This CDR3 is CASSTGNYRSSTDTQYF. CDR3 DNA sequence: TGTGCCAGTAGTACAGGGAATTATCGCTCTAGCACAGATACGCAGTATTTT.

The J gene is TRBJ1-4, the V gene TRBV30; 9 positions match TRBD1. J was trimmed by 8 bases and V by 8 bases; bases with no gene match: 12. Germline CDR1 reads GTSNPN; CDR2 reads SVGIG (reference sequence). The CDR3 is 14 amino acids. The CDR3 is CAAALTGGLEKLFF. CDR3 nucleotide sequence: TGTGCCGCAGCCTTGACAGGGGGTTTAGAAAAACTGTTTTTT.

The J gene is TRBJ1-5, the V gene TRBV7-2; D not resolved. The CDR3 totals 15 residues. Germline V lookup: CDR1 SGHTA, CDR2 FQGNSA. Trimming cost V 5 bases and J 2 bases, with 13 bases left between them. DNA for the CDR3: TGTGCCAGCAGCCGGGAATTTCGCGGCAATCAGCCCCAGCATTTT. It specifies CASSREFRGNQPQHF.

This chain joins TRBV18 and TRBJ1-1; 9 nucleotides agree with TRBD1. J gave up 5 bases and V 4 bases, and 8 bases lay outside the gene matches. This CDR3 comprises 15 residues. Germline-derived CDR1 and CDR2 are KGHSH and LQKENI. CDR3 nucleotides: TGTGCCAGCTCACTAAGGGGACAGGGTAGAACTGAAGCTTTCTTT. Its translation is CASSLRGQGRTEAFF.

V gene TRBV19 combines with J gene TRBJ2-5; the match to TRBD2 covers 8 bases. V lost 8 bases to trimming and J lost 1 base; unmatched junction nucleotides: 12. CDR3 length: 16 residues. Looked up from germline, CDR1 is LNHDA and CDR2 is SQIVND (reference sequence). The CDR3 here is CASRKFGGGFQETQYF. The CDR3 nucleotides read TGTGCCAGTCGTAAATTCGGCGGGGGGTTCCAAGAGACCCAGTACTTC.

In this sample, this clone turned up a few times. The chain couples TRBV7-8 to TRBJ1-1; D may be TRBD1 (5 bases). The CDR3 loop spans 15 amino acids. Between the trimmed V and J ends, which lost 4 bases and 0 bases, there was a span of 12 bases. CDR1 is SGHVS, CDR2 FQNEAQ, per germline. DNA for the CDR3: TGTGCCAGCAGCTCCCAGGGCATTATGAACACTGAAGCTTTCTTT. This codes for CASSSQGIMNTEAFF. The full variable domain, rest sourced from reference TRBV7-8 and TRBJ1-1, is GAGVSQSPRYKVAKRGQDVALRCDPISGHVSLFWYQQALGQGPEFLTYFQNEAQLDKSGLPSDRFFAERPEGSVSTLKIQRTQQEDSAVYLCASSSQGIMNTEAFFGQGTRLTVV.